This entry is about one TCR beta chain. This sample was included in a study of blood T cell repertoires in COVID-19. About the research overall: There were acute and convalescent COVID-19 samples, and they came from the United States, Italy and Spain. The analysed material was cDNA or gDNA that came from T cells, B-cell-depleted T cells, or PBMCs.

The CDR3 totals 14 residues. Between the trimmed V and J ends, which lost 5 bases and 2 bases, there was a span of 13 bases. CDR1 is SGHVS, CDR2 FQNEAQ, per germline. The data were produced by immunoSEQ multiplex PCR, yet TCRdb's version contains in-frame clones alone and is incomplete. The repertoire holds under 300,000 clones, with around 85% as singletons. It was during active infection that Seattle patients were enrolled and then longitudinally followed. Sequencing used peripheral blood. The TCR sequence derives from a human donor with COVID-19, enrolled during active disease. The donor label of this sample is uncertain. V and J are TRBV7-8 and TRBJ2-7, with TRBD2 as a possible D gene (5 bases). CDR3 sequence reads: CASSAEAGAYEQYF. The CDR3 DNA sequence: TGTGCCAGCAGCGCCGAAGCCGGGGCCTACGAGCAGTACTTC.